The 28 T cell receptor beta chains below were found in one sample sequenced in a study of OX40 agonist ivuxolimab in advanced cancers. Measured with immunoSEQ multiplex PCR; TCRdb has only the in-frame clones, and not every one. The repertoire holds around 80,000 clones, with roughly nine tenths as singletons. The sample consisted of CD4+ or CD8+ T cells sorted from blood, taken in a trial of the OX40 agonist ivuxolimab. All receptors derive from an adult with an advanced solid tumor such as melanoma, head and neck, liver or kidney cancer.

The rearrangement links TRBV19 to TRBJ2-7; 10 positions agree with TRBD1. The ends lost 10 bases at V and 6 bases at J; junction bases unmatched: 9. The CDR3 runs to 13 residues. Germline lookup yields CDR1 LNHDA and CDR2 SQIVND (reference sequence). CDR3 sequence reads: CATRTGGFGEQYF. CDR3 bases: TGTGCCACCAGGACAGGGGGGTTCGGCGAGCAGTACTTC.

This clone was counted once. The chain carries TRBV5-4 and TRBJ1-1, with 8 bases that match TRBD1. The CDR3 extends over 14 amino acids. After removal of 7 bases from V and 4 bases from J, the junction contained 9 bases not matched to a gene. Germline V gene lookup returns CDR1 SGHNT and CDR2 YYREEE (reference sequence). CDR3 nucleotides: TGTGCCAGCGGGGTGATCGACAGGGGCACTGAAGCTTTCTTT. Its translation: CASGVIDRGTEAFF.

The gene calls are TRBV7-2 and TRBJ2-1; 8 bases line up with TRBD2. The ends lost 1 base at V and 4 bases at J; junction bases unmatched: 6. The V gene's germline CDR1 is SGHTA and CDR2 FQGNSA. The CDR3 consists of 16 residues. The CDR3 loop reads CASSLEVGGAYNEQFF. For the CDR3, the DNA is TGTGCCAGCAGCTTAGAGGTCGGGGGGGCGTACAATGAGCAGTTCTTC.

V is TRBV5-1 and J is TRBJ1-1; D possibly corresponds to TRBD1 (6 bases). The V and J ends lost 5 bases and 1 base respectively, with 15 bases between them. The CDR3 contains 15 residues. Germline values: CDR1 SGHRS, CDR2 YFSETQ. The CDR3 coding sequence is TGCGCCAGCAGTAGGACCGGGACATCGAACACTGAAGCTTTCTTT. The encoded protein is CASSRTGTSNTEAFF.

This chain links TRBV10-1 with TRBJ2-1; D is possibly TRBD1 or TRBD2 (6 bases each). Trimming pared 6 bases from V and 3 bases from J, leaving 18 bases between. The length of the CDR3 is 16 residues. Germline assignment: CDR1 WNHNN and CDR2 SYGVQD (reference sequence). Here the CDR3 reads CASSGGRGPYYNEQFF. For the CDR3, the DNA is TGCGCCAGCAGCGGGGGTCGGGGGCCCTACTACAATGAGCAGTTCTTC.

The table lists this clone with a few counts. V usage is TRBV5-1 and J usage is TRBJ2-2, with D uncertain. This CDR3 is 17 amino acids long. The germline V and J ends were trimmed by 3 bases and 0 bases, with 15 bases remaining between them. CDR1 is SGHRS, CDR2 YFSETQ, per germline. The CDR3 bases are TGCGCCAGCAGCTCGTTAGGGTTGGGCTCGAACACCGGGGAGCTGTTTTTT. It is translated as CASSSLGLGSNTGELFF.

This chain uses TRBV11-3 with TRBJ1-1; D is uncertain. CDR3 length: 13 amino acids. V was shortened by 0 bases and J by 3 bases, with 5 bases between the two germline ends. In germline, CDR1 is SGHNT, CDR2 YENEEA. The CDR3 protein is CASSLDLDTEAFF. The CDR3, as DNA: TGTGCCAGCAGCTTAGATCTAGACACTGAAGCTTTCTTT.

Comments on this clone: Mismatch with germline at one junction end may stem from a read error. V is TRBV29-1 and J is TRBJ2-7, with TRBD2 as a possible D gene (5 bases). This CDR3 is built from 13 residues. Germline CDR1 reads SQVTM; CDR2 reads ANQGSEA. The CDR3 loop is CSVEGLGAYEQYF. The CDR3 DNA is TGCAGCGTCGAAGGACTGGGAGCCTACGAGCAGTACTTC.

The V gene is TRBV19, the J gene TRBJ2-3; maybe TRBD1 (6 bases). The V gene's germline CDR1 is LNHDA and CDR2 SQIVND (reference sequence). Deletions cut 4 bases from V and 6 bases from J, with 11 bases between. The CDR3 runs 13 residues. Written as DNA, the CDR3 is TGTGCCAGTAGTACCCGACAGGCCGATACGCAGTATTTT. This sequence encodes CASSTRQADTQYF.

V usage is TRBV28 and J usage is TRBJ1-1; 9 bases agree with TRBD1. Germline V gene sequence: CDR1 MDHEN, CDR2 SYDVKM. CDR3 size: 15 residues. The V gene end was trimmed by 7 bases and the J gene end by 8 bases; junction bases not matched to a gene: 14. CDR3: CASTFQTGGFGEAFF. The DNA for the CDR3 is TGTGCCAGCACCTTTCAAACAGGGGGCTTTGGGGAAGCTTTCTTT.

The genes are TRBV2 and TRBJ1-3; D gene unclear. V lost 7 bases and J lost 0, with 16 bases in between. The germline V gene encodes CDR1 SNHLY and CDR2 FYNNEI. The CDR3 loop spans 16 amino acids. CDR3 residues: CASITAGLNSGNTIYF. In DNA, the CDR3 is TGTGCCAGCATTACCGCTGGTCTCAACTCTGGAAACACCATATATTTT. Looking up the rest from reference TRBV2 and TRBJ1-3 gives the full variable domain: EPEVTQTPSHQVTQMGQEVILRCVPISNHLYFYWYRQILGQKVEFLVSFYNNEISEKSEIFDDQFSVERPDGSNFTLKIRSTKLEDSAMYFCASITAGLNSGNTIYFGEGSWLTVV.

The chain recombines TRBV10-3 with TRBJ2-1, with 10 nucleotides matching TRBD2. Trimming took 9 bases from V and 0 from J; bases not matched to a gene: 8. Per germline, CDR1 ENHRY and CDR2 SYGVKD. This CDR3 comprises 16 residues. The CDR3 spells CAIQTSGLSSYNEQFF. CDR3 DNA: TGTGCCATTCAGACTAGCGGGTTAAGCTCCTACAATGAGCAGTTCTTC.

Here the CDR3 reads CASSRTSQMGDTQYF. The CDR3 region has the DNA TGTGCCAGCTCACGGACTAGCCAGATGGGAGATACGCAGTATTTT. The gene calls are TRBV18 and TRBJ2-3, with 8 bases fitting TRBD2. The CDR3 totals 15 residues. Germline trimming cut 4 bases from V and 5 bases from J; bases unmatched to any gene: 8. CDR1 is KGHSH, CDR2 LQKENI, per germline.

The genes are TRBV5-4 and TRBJ2-5, with 8 bases aligning to TRBD2. V shed 3 bases and J 2 bases; nucleotides not matched to a gene: 12. This CDR3 is built from 17 residues. CDR1 is SGHNT and CDR2 is YYREEE in the germline V gene (reference sequence). The chain's CDR3 is CASSSKTNGTSQETQYF. CDR3 nucleotide sequence: TGTGCCAGCAGCTCTAAAACAAATGGGACTAGTCAAGAGACCCAGTACTTC.

The chain combines TRBV16 with TRBJ2-5; 8 bases line up with TRBD2. V shed 4 bases and J 2 bases; nucleotides not matched to a gene: 6. From germline, CDR1 is KGHSY and CDR2 FQNENV. CDR3 length equals 15 residues. Here the CDR3 DNA reads TGTGCCAGCAGCCCCCCAACTAGCGGACAAGAGACCCAGTACTTC. Amino acid sequence: CASSPPTSGQETQYF.

V and J are TRBV6-6 and TRBJ2-2; a possible D gene is TRBD1 (5 bases). V was cut by 7 bases and J by 0 bases, with 9 bases left in between. CDR3 size: 14 residues. Germline V gives CDR1 MNHNY, CDR2 SVGAGI (reference sequence). The CDR3 spells CASNRQTNTGELFF. The DNA of the CDR3 is TGTGCCAGCAACAGACAGACGAACACCGGGGAGCTGTTTTTT.

The chain is built from TRBV19 and TRBJ2-1; TRBD2 agrees at 8 bases. In germline, CDR1 is LNHDA, CDR2 SQIVND (reference sequence). V lost 10 bases to trimming and J lost 1 base; unmatched junction nucleotides: 12. This CDR3 comprises 16 residues. This CDR3 reads CATTTGGGPSYNEQFF. CDR3 nucleotide sequence: TGTGCCACCACCACGGGCGGGGGGCCGTCCTACAATGAGCAGTTCTTC.

This clone was seen once. Written as DNA, the CDR3 is TGTGCCTCCCACAGGGGGCTGGAAGAAAAACTGTTTTTT. Protein: CASHRGLEEKLFF. The chain uses TRBV6-1 and TRBJ1-4, with TRBD1 identical over 9 bases. Losses at the gene ends were 11 bases for V and 8 bases for J; bases not matched to a gene: 9. CDR3 size: 13 residues. CDR1 and CDR2 (germline): MNHNS, SASEGT.

The rearrangement uses TRBV2 and TRBJ2-7, with 9 bases fitting TRBD1. Trimming at V came to 6 bases and at J to 5 bases, leaving 8 bases not matched to a gene. Per the germline V gene, CDR1 is SNHLY and CDR2 is FYNNEI. The CDR3 covers 14 residues. The CDR3 region is CASSKGQGGNEQYF. The CDR3 coding sequence is TGTGCCAGCAGCAAGGGACAGGGCGGGAACGAGCAGTACTTC.

The V gene is TRBV30, the J gene TRBJ2-7; 8 bases fit TRBD1. From germline, CDR1 is GTSNPN and CDR2 SVGIG (reference sequence). V gave up 0 bases and J gave up 5 bases; unmatched junction bases: 9. This CDR3 has 15 residues. The CDR3 protein is CAWSVPGQGANEQYF. Written as DNA, the CDR3 is TGTGCCTGGAGTGTACCTGGGCAGGGGGCGAACGAGCAGTACTTC.

The rearrangement links TRBV5-1 to TRBJ2-3, with a tentative D call TRBD2 (6 bases). V shed 0 bases and J shed 2 bases, with 10 bases lying between them. This CDR3 contains 15 residues. CDR1 and CDR2 from the germline V gene are SGHRS and YFSETQ. As DNA, the CDR3 is TGCGCCAGCAGCTTGGTCGGGAGCGCCACAGATACGCAGTATTTT. Encoded protein: CASSLVGSATDTQYF.

V usage is TRBV27 and J usage is TRBJ2-1; 7 bases are a match to TRBD2. CDR1 MNHEY and CDR2 SMNVEV come from the germline V gene (reference sequence). The length of the CDR3 is 13 residues. J lost 4 bases, V lost 8 bases, and 5 bases had no gene match. CDR3 nucleotide sequence: TGTGCCAGCGCTAGCGGAACTTACAATGAGCAGTTCTTC. It is translated as CASASGTYNEQFF.

V gene TRBV18 combines with J gene TRBJ1-5; D is unresolved. V was trimmed by 3 bases and J by 5 bases, leaving 5 bases between them. CDR3 length equals 12 residues. Germline V lookup: CDR1 KGHSH, CDR2 LQKENI. DNA of the CDR3: TGTGCCAGCTCACCCTCTGATCAGCCCCAGCATTTT. This translates into CASSPSDQPQHF.

The V call is TRBV15, the J call TRBJ2-7; 12 bases map to TRBD2. Germline values: CDR1 LNHNV, CDR2 YYDKDF (reference sequence). V was clipped by 1 base and J by 6 bases; unmatched bases: 7. The CDR3 spans 16 residues. The CDR3 DNA sequence: TGTGCCACCAGCAGAGGCCTACTAGCGGGAGGCGCCGAGCAGTACTTC. Translated, it gives CATSRGLLAGGAEQYF.

CDR3 sequence reads: CASSPRGTSTDTQYF. CDR3 DNA: TGTGCCAGCAGCCCCCGAGGGACATCGACAGATACGCAGTATTTT. This chain connects TRBV7-2 to TRBJ2-3, with a tentative D call TRBD1 (6 bases). The CDR3 length is 15 residues. Trimming removed 5 bases from V and 3 bases from J, with 15 bases in between. Germline CDR1 reads SGHTA; CDR2 reads FQGNSA.

The genes are TRBV9 and TRBJ2-3, with 10 bases aligning to TRBD1. The CDR3 has 15 residues. CDR1 SGDLS and CDR2 YYNGEE come from the germline V gene. Trimming removed 2 bases from V and 7 bases from J; junction bases left unmatched: 7. CDR3 in DNA: TGTGCCAGCAGCGTCGGGACAGGGGAGCAATATACGCAGTATTTT. This translates into CASSVGTGEQYTQYF.

Written as DNA, the CDR3 is TGTGCCAGCTCACCAGTGTTGAACACTGAAGCTTTCTTT. Its protein product is CASSPVLNTEAFF. The chain combines TRBV18 with TRBJ1-1; the D is unclear. Trimming took 2 bases from V and 0 from J, leaving 4 bases between them. Germline-derived CDR1 and CDR2 are KGHSH and LQKENI. The CDR3 runs 13 residues.

This clone was seen only once. CDR3: CASSQSGGEKLFF. Written as DNA, the CDR3 is TGCGCCAGCAGCCAATCCGGAGGTGAAAAACTGTTTTTT. V usage is TRBV4-1 and J usage is TRBJ1-4, with unresolved D. This CDR3 is 13 amino acids long. The V end lost 2 bases, the J end lost 7 bases, and 8 bases lay between the germline ends. The germline V gene has CDR1 MGHRA and CDR2 YSYEKL.